The T cell receptor beta chain under discussion was sequenced for a study of blood T cell repertoires in COVID-19. CDR3 length: 15 residues. Deletions cut 1 base from V and 0 bases from J, with 7 bases between. CDR1 LGHDT and CDR2 YNNKEL come from the germline V gene (reference sequence). Measured with immunoSEQ multiplex PCR; TCRdb has only the in-frame clones, and not every one. The sample has around 63,000 clones; 80% are singletons. The chain recombines TRBV3-1 (or the pseudogene TRBV3-2) with TRBJ1-3; no firm D call. The sequencing sample was made of peripheral blood. The receptor was isolated from a man aged 60-69 years with acute or convalescent COVID-19. Here the CDR3 reads CASSQVRSSGNTIYF. In nucleotides, the CDR3 is TGTGCCAGCAGCCAAGTCAGAAGCTCTGGAAACACCATATATTTT.